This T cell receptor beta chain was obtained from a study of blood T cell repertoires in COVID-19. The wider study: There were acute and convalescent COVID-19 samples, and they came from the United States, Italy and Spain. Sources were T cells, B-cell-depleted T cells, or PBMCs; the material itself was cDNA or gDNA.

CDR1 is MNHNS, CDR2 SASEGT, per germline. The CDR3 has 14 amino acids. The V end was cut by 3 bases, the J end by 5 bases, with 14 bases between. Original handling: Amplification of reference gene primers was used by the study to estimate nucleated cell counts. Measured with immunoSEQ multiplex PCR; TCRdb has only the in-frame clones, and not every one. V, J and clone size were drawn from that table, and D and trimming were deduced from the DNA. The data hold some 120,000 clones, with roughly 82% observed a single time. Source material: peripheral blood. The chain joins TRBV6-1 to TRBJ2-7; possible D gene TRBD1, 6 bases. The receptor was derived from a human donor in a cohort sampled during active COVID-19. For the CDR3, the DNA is TGTGCCAGCAGTGAGTGGGACACTCGGAACGAGCAGTACTTC. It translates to CASSEWDTRNEQYF.